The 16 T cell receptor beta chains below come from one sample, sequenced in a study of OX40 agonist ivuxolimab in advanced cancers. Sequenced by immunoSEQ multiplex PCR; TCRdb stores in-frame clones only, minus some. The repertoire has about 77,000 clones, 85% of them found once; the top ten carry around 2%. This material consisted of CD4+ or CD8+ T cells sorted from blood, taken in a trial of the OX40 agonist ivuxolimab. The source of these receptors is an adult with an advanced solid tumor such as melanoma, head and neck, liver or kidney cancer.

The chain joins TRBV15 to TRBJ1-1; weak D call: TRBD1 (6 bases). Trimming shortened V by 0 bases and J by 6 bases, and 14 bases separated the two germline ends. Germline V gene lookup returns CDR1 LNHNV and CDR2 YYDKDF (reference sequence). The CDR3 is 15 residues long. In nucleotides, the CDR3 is TGTGCCACCAGCAGAGATCGGTGGGGGGCGGCTGAAGCTTTCTTT. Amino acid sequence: CATSRDRWGAAEAFF. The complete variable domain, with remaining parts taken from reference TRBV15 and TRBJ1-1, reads DAMVIQNPRYQVTQFGKPVTLSCSQTLNHNVMYWYQQKSSQAPKLLFHYYDKDFNNEADTPDNFQSRRPNTSFCFLDIRSPGLGDTAMYLCATSRDRWGAAEAFFGQGTRLTVV.

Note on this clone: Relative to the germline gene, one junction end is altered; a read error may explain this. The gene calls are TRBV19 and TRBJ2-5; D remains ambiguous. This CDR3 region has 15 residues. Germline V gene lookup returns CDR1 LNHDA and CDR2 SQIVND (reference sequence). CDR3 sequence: CASSLETGRPQTQYF. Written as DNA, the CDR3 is TGTGCCAGTAGTTTAGAGACGGGTCGGCCTCAGACCCAGTACTTC.

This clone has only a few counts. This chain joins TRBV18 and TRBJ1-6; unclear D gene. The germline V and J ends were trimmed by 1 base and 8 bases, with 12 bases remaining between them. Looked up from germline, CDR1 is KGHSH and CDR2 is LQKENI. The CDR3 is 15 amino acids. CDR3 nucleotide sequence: TGTGCCAGCTCACCACATGGGGAAAGTTATTCACCCCTCCACTTT. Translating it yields CASSPHGESYSPLHF.

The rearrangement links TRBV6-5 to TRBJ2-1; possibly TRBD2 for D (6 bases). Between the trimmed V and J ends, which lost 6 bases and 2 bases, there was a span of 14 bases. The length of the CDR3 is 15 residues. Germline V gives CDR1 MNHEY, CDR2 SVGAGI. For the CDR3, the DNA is TGTGCCAGCAGGGTGCGGACTATTACCTACAATGAGCAGTTCTTC. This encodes CASRVRTITYNEQFF.

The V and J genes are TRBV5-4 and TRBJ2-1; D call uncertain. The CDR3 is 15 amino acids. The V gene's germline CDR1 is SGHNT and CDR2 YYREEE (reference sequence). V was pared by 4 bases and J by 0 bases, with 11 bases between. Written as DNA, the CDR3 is TGTGCCAGCAGCGTAACTCAGTCCTCCTACAATGAGCAGTTCTTC. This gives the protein CASSVTQSSYNEQFF.

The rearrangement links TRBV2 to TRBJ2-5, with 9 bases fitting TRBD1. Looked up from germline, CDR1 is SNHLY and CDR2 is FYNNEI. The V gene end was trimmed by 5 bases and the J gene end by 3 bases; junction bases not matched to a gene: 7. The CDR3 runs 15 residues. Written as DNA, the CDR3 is TGTGCCAGCAGTTATACCGGGACAGGGAAAGAGACCCAGTACTTC. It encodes CASSYTGTGKETQYF.

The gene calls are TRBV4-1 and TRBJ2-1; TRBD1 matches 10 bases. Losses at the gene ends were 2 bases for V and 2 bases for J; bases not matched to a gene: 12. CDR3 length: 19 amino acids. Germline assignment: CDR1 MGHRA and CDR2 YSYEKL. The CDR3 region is CASSQQAVTGTGAYNEQFF. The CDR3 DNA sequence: TGCGCCAGCAGCCAACAAGCCGTAACCGGGACAGGGGCCTACAATGAGCAGTTCTTC.

The CDR3, as DNA: TGCGCCAGCAGCCAAGCGGGGCGCGAAGAGACCCAGTACTTC. Its translation: CASSQAGREETQYF. The rearrangement links TRBV4-1 to TRBJ2-5; the D call may be TRBD1 or TRBD2 (5 bases each). CDR3 length: 14 amino acids. The V and J ends lost 1 base and 3 bases respectively, with 9 bases between them. Germline V gene lookup returns CDR1 MGHRA and CDR2 YSYEKL.

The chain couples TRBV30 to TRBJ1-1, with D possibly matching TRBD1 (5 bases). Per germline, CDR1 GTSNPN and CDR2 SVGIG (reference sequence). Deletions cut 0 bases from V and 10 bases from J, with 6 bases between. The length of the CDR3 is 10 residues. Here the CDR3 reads CAWSVGRAFF. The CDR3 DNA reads TGTGCCTGGAGTGTGGGACGAGCTTTCTTT.

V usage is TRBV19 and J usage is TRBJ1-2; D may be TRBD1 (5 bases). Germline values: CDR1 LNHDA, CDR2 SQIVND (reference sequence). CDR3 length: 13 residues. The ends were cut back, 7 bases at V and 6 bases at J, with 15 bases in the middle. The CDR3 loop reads CASKEGTVNGYTF. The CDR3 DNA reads TGTGCCAGTAAGGAGGGGACGGTGAATGGCTACACCTTC.

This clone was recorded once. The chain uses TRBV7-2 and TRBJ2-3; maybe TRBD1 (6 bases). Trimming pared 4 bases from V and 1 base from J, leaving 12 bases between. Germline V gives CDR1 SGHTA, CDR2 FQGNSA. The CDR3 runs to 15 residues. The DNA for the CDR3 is TGTGCCAGCAGCTCGTTCGCAGGGGGCACAGATACGCAGTATTTT. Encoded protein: CASSSFAGGTDTQYF.

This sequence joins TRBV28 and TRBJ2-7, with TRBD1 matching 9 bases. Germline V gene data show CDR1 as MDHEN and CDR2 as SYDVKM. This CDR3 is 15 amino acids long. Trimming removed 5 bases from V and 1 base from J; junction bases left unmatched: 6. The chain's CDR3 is CASSQPGQGSYEQYF. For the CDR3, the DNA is TGTGCCAGCAGTCAGCCGGGACAGGGATCCTACGAGCAGTACTTC.

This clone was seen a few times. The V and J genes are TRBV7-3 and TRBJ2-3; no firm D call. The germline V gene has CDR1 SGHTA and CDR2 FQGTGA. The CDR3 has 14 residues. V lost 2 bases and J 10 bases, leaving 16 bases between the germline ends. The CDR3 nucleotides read TGTGCCAGCAGCTTATCCGGGTCTTCGTTCGCGCAGTATTTT. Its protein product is CASSLSGSSFAQYF.

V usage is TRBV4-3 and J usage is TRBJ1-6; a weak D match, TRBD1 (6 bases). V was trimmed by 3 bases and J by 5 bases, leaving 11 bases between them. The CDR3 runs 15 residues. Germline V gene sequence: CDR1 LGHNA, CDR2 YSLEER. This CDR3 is CASSQRTANNSPLHF. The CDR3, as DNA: TGCGCCAGCAGCCAGAGGACAGCAAATAATTCACCCCTCCACTTT.

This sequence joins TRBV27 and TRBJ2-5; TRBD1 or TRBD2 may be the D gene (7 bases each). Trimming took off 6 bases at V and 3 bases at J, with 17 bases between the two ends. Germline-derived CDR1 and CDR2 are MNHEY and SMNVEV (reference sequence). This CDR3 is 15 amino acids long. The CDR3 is CASRRTGLVKETQYF. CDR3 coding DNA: TGTGCCAGCAGGAGGACAGGACTAGTGAAAGAGACCCAGTACTTC.

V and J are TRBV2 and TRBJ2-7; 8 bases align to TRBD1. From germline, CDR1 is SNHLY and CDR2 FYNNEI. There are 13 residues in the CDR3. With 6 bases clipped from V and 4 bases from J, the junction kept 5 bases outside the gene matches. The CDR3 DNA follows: TGTGCCAGCAGAGGACAGGGTAGATACGAGCAGTACTTC. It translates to CASRGQGRYEQYF.